A single T cell receptor beta chain is shown here with its context. The data were taken from a study of blood T cell repertoires in COVID-19. Turning to the study itself: Samples representing acute and convalescent COVID-19 were sourced from the United States, Italy and Spain.

Original handling: Amplifying reference gene primers gave estimates of nucleated cell counts. Only in-frame clones appear in the TCRdb table, and some are missing; sequencing was by immunoSEQ multiplex PCR. The V and J calls and clone size come from that table; D and trimming were worked out from the DNA. In the table there are about 56,000 clones, roughly nine tenths of which are singletons. V shed 2 bases and J shed 0 bases, with 11 bases lying between them. The CDR3 covers 15 residues. The germline V gene has CDR1 LGHDT and CDR2 YNNKEL (reference sequence). Seattle patients were enrolled during active infection and followed longitudinally.

This sequence joins TRBV3-1 (or the pseudogene TRBV3-2) and TRBJ2-7; D might be TRBD2 (5 bases). The sample taken for sequencing was peripheral blood. The clonotype comes from a woman aged 55-69 years with COVID-19, enrolled during active disease. Here the CDR3 DNA reads TGTGCCAGCAGCCAAATGGCGGGTAGCTCCTACGAGCAGTACTTC. Translated: CASSQMAGSSYEQYF.